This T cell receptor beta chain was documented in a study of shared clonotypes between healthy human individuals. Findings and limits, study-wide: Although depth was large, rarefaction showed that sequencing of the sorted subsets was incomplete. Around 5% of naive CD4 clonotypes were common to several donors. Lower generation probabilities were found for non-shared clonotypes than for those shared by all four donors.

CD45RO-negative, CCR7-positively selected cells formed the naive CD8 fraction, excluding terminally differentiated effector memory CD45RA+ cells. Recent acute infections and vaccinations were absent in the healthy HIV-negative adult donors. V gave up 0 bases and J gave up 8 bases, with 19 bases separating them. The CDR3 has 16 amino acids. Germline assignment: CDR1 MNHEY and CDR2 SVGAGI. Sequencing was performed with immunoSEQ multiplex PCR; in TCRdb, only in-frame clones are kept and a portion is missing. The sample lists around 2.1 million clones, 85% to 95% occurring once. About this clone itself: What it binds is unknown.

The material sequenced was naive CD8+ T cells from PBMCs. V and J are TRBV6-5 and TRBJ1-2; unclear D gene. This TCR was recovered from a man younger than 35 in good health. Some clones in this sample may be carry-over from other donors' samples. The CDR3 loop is CASSYSLRPSSPGYTF. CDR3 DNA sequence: TGTGCCAGCAGTTACTCTCTGAGACCGTCGTCCCCAGGCTACACCTTC.